This T cell receptor beta chain was sequenced during a study of control samples from healthy donors and cancer patients. The CDR3 length is 14 residues. Looked up from germline, CDR1 is KGHSH and CDR2 is LQKENI. V lost 2 bases and J lost 4, with 11 bases in between. Clones were read by immunoSEQ multiplex PCR, and TCRdb kept only the in-frame ones, dropping some. The data contain 130,000 to 150,000 clones, approximately 91% of them singletons. V is TRBV18 and J is TRBJ1-1, with D hard to call. This clonotype originated in a young woman in good health. Sequencing was performed on blood. The CDR3 loop is CASSPWREITEAFF. The CDR3, as DNA: TGTGCCAGCTCACCATGGCGCGAGATCACTGAAGCTTTCTTT.